This paragraph covers one TCR beta chain sequence. This sample stems from a study of T cell changes during pregnancy in multiple sclerosis. Measured with immunoSEQ multiplex PCR; TCRdb has only the in-frame clones, and not every one. The table records roughly 100,000 clones, about 91% of them present only once. The germline gives CDR1 LGHNA, CDR2 YNFKEQ. The CDR3 is 15 amino acids. V shed 3 bases, J shed 7 bases, and the junction held 4 bases outside the gene matches. V gene TRBV4-2 combines with J gene TRBJ1-4, with 11 bases matching TRBD1. This clonotype originated in a female donor with multiple sclerosis, enrolled in a pregnancy study. The sample consisted of peripheral blood, taken in the second trimester of pregnancy. This chain's CDR3 is CASSQGDRGTEKLFF. CDR3 nucleotides: TGTGCCAGCAGCCAGGGGGACAGGGGGACTGAAAAACTGTTTTTT.